Below, 8 T cell receptor beta chains from the same sample are listed, as sequenced in a study of CD8+CD57+ T cells in acquired aplastic anemia. Investigators profiled TCR beta VDJ and CDR3 from genomic DNA template. MiXCR, run by TCRdb on the reads, gives a single entry per CDR3 protein. The table records under 200,000 distinct CDR3 sequences, around 60% of them present only once. Sequenced material: sorted CD4+, CD8+, or CD8+CD57+ T cells (not recorded which) from PBMCs. These receptors were taken from a human donor in good health.

The chain joins TRBV6-5 to TRBJ2-5, with D possibly being TRBD1 (5 bases). The germline V gene has CDR1 MNHEY and CDR2 SVGAGI. V was shortened by 6 bases and J by 1 base, with 9 bases between the two germline ends. CDR3 length: 13 amino acids. CDR3 DNA sequence: TGTGCCAGCAGGACAGTCCTCCAAGAGACCCAGTACTTC. This codes for CASRTVLQETQYF.

The chain is built from TRBV10-3 and TRBJ2-4; a possible D gene is TRBD1 (6 bases). Germline V lookup: CDR1 ENHRY, CDR2 SYGVKD. V was clipped by 8 bases and J by 2 bases, with 10 bases between them. The CDR3 runs 13 residues. The CDR3 sequence: CAIGDKTKNIQYF. The CDR3 region has the DNA TGTGCCATCGGGGACAAGACCAAAAACATTCAGTACTTC.

The J gene is TRBJ2-7, the V gene TRBV7-4; no clear D. Germline V gene lookup returns CDR1 SGHVT and CDR2 SQSDAQ. Deletions cut 4 bases from V and 0 bases from J, with 7 bases between. The CDR3 runs to 13 residues. The CDR3 sequence: CASSSLTSYEQYF. CDR3 bases: TGTGCCAGCAGCTCCTTGACCTCCTACGAGCAGTACTTC.

This chain connects TRBV7-6 to TRBJ2-3; tentative D call: TRBD2 (6 bases). The V end lost 1 base, the J end lost 4 bases, and 21 bases lay between the germline ends. The CDR3 has 18 residues. Germline lookup yields CDR1 SGHVS and CDR2 FNYEAQ. The CDR3 DNA follows: TGTGCCAGCAGCTTAGACCAAGCGGGCCTCACTCAGGCAGATACGCAGTATTTT. Its translation is CASSLDQAGLTQADTQYF.

This clonotype was counted ten times or more. The gene calls are TRBV6-1 and TRBJ2-7; 7 bases line up with TRBD2. The germline V gene has CDR1 MNHNS and CDR2 SASEGT. Trimming cost V 7 bases and J 7 bases; bases outside gene matches: 19. The CDR3 is made up of 16 amino acids. This CDR3 is CASTEFRAGDLGEQYF. CDR3 DNA sequence: TGTGCCAGCACGGAGTTTAGGGCGGGAGACCTCGGGGAGCAGTACTTC.

V and J are TRBV5-1 and TRBJ2-5; D gene uncertain. Per germline, CDR1 SGHRS and CDR2 YFSETQ. The CDR3 has 15 amino acids. The germline V and J ends were trimmed by 6 bases and 2 bases, with 17 bases remaining between them. CDR3 in DNA: TGCGCCAGCACCCTTAGATGGAGCGCACAAGAGACCCAGTACTTC. Translated, it gives CASTLRWSAQETQYF.

This clonotype showed up many times. V usage is TRBV6-5 and J usage is TRBJ1-1; D gene uncertain. V lost 6 bases to trimming and J lost 4 bases, with 9 bases between them. Germline CDR1 MNHEY, CDR2 SVGAGI. This CDR3 comprises 12 residues. The CDR3 region has the DNA TGTGCCAGCAGCCGCCGGGGCACTGAAGCTTTCTTT. Its translation: CASSRRGTEAFF.

V usage is TRBV6-1 and J usage is TRBJ1-2; possibly TRBD1 for D (6 bases). The germline V and J ends were trimmed by 2 bases and 4 bases, with 14 bases remaining between them. CDR3 size: 15 residues. Germline V CDR1 and CDR2: MNHNS, SASEGT. The CDR3 DNA follows: TGTGCCAGCAGTGAACACAGGGAAGGGACCTATGGCTACACCTTC. Encoded protein: CASSEHREGTYGYTF.